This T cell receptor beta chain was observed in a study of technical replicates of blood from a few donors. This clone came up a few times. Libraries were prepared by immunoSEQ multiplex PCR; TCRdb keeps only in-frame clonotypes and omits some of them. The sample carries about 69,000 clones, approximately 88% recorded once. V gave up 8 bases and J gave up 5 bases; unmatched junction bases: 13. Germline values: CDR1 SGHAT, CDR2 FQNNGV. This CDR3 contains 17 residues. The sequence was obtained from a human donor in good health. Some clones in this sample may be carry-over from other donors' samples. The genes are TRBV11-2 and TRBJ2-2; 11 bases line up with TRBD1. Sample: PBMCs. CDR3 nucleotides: TGTGCCAGCGGCGCTCGACTCGGGACAGGGGGGACCGGGGAGCTGTTTTTT. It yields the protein CASGARLGTGGTGELFF.